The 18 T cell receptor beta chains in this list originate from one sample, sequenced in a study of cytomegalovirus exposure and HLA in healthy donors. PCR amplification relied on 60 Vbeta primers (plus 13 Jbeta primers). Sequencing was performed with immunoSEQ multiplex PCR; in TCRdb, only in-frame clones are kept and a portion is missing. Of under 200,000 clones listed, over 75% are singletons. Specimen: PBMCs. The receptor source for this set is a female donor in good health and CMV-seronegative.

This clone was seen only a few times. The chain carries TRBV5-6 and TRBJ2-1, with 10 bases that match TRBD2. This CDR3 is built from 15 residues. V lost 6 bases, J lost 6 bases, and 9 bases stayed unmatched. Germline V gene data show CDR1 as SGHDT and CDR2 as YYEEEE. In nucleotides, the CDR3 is TGTGCCAGCACCAGCAGCGGGAGGGTTCTCAATGAGCAGTTCTTC. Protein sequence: CASTSSGRVLNEQFF.

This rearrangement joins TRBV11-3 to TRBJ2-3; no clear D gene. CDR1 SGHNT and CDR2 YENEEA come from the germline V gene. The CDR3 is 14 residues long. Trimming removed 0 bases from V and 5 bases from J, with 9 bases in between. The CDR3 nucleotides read TGTGCCAGCAGCTTAGACTCCCTACTAGATACGCAGTATTTT. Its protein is CASSLDSLLDTQYF.

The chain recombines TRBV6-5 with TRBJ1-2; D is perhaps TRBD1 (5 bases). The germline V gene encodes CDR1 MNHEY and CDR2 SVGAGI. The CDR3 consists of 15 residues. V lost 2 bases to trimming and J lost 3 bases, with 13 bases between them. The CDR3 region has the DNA TGTGCCAGCAGTTACGGCAGGGTGGACCACTATGGCTACACCTTC. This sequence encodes CASSYGRVDHYGYTF.

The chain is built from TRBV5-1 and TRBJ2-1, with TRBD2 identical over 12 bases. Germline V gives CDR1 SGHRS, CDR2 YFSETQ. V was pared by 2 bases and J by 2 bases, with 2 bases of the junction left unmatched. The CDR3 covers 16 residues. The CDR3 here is CASSFRTSGTYNEQFF. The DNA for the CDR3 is TGCGCCAGCAGCTTTAGGACTAGCGGGACCTACAATGAGCAGTTCTTC.

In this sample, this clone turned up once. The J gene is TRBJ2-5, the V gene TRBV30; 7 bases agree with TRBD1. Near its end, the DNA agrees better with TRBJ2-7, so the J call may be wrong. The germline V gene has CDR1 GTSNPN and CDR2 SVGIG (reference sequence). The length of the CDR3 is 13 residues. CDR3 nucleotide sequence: TGTGCCTTCCATGACAGGGCGTCCTACGAGCAGTACTTC. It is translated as CAFHDRASYEQYF.

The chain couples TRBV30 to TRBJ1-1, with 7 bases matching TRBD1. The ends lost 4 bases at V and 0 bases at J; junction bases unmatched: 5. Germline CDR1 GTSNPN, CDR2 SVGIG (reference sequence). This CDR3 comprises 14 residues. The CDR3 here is CAWNLGQVNTEAFF. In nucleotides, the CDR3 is TGTGCCTGGAATTTAGGACAGGTGAACACTGAAGCTTTCTTT.

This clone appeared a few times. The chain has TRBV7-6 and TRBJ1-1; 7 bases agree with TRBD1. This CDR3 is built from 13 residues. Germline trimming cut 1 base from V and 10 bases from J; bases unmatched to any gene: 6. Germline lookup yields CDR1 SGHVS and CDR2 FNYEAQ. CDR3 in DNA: TGTGCCAGCAGCTTAGGAGAGGGGGCCTCAGCTTTCTTT. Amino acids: CASSLGEGASAFF.

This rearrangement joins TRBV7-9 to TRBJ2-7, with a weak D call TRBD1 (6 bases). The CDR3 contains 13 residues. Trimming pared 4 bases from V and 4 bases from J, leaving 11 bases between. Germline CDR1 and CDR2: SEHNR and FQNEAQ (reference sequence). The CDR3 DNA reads TGTGCCAGCAGCTCCGGGACAAGGTACGAGCAGTACTTC. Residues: CASSSGTRYEQYF.

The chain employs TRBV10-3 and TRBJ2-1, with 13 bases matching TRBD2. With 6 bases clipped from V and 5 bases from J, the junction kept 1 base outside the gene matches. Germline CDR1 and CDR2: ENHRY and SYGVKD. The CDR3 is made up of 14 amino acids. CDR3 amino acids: CAISGLAGDNEQFF. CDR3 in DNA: TGTGCCATCAGCGGACTAGCGGGGGACAATGAGCAGTTCTTC.

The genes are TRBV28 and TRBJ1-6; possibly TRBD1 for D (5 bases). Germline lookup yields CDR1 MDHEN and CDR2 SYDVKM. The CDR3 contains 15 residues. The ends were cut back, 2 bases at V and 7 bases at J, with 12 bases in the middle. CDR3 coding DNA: TGTGCCAGCAGTTTAGCCACAGGTGCCAATTCACCCCTCCACTTT. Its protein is CASSLATGANSPLHF.

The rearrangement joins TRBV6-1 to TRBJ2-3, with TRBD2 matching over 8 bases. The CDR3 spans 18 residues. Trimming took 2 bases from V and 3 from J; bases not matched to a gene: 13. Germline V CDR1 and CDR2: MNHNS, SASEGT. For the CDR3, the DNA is TGTGCCAGCAGTGAAAGGTGGTCGGGAGGGGCGGAGACAGATACGCAGTATTTT. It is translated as CASSERWSGGAETDTQYF.

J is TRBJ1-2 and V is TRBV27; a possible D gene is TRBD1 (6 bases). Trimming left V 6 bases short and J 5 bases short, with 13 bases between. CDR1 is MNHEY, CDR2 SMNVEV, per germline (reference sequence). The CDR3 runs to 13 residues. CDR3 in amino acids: CASRNRDTYGYTF. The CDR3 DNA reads TGTGCCAGCAGGAACCGGGACACATATGGCTACACCTTC.

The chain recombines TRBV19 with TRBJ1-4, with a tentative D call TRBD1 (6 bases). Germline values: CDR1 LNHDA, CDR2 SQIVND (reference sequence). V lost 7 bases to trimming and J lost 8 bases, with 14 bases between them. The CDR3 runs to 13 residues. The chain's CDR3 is CASTYKQGEKLFF. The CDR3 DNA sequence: TGTGCCAGTACCTACAAACAGGGAGAAAAACTGTTTTTT.

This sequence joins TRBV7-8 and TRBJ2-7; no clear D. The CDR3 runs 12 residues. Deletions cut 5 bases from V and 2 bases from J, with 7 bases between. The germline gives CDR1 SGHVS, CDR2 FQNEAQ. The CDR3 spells CASSPHTYEQYF. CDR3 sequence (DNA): TGTGCCAGCAGCCCTCACACCTACGAGCAGTACTTC. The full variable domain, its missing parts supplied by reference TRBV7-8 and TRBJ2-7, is GAGVSQSPRYKVAKRGQDVALRCDPISGHVSLFWYQQALGQGPEFLTYFQNEAQLDKSGLPSDRFFAERPEGSVSTLKIQRTQQEDSAVYLCASSPHTYEQYFGPGTRLTVT.

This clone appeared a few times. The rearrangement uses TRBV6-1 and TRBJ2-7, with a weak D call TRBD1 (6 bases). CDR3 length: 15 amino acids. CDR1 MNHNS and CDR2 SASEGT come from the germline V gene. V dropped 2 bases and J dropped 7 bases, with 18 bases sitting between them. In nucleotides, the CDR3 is TGTGCCAGCAGTGAAATGGTAAGACAGGACGGAGAGCAGTACTTC. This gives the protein CASSEMVRQDGEQYF.

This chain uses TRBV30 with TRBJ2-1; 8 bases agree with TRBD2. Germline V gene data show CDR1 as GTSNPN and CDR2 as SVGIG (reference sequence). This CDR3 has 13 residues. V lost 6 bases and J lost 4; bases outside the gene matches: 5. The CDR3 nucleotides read TGTGCCTGTTCACTAGCGGTTTACAATGAGCAGTTCTTC. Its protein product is CACSLAVYNEQFF.

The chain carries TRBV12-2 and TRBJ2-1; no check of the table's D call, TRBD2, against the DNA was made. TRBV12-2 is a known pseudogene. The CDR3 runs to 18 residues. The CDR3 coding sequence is TGTGCAAGTCGCTTAGTACTCGGGGGGGCCGATACATTAAATGAGCAGTTCTTC. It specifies CASRLVLGGADTLNEQFF.

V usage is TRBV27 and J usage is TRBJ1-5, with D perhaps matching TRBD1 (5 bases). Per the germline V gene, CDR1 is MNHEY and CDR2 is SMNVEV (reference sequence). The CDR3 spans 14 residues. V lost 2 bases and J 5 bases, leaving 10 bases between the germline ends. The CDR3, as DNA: TGTGCCAGCAGTTTAGGCAGGGCGGATCAGCCCCAGCATTTT. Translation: CASSLGRADQPQHF.